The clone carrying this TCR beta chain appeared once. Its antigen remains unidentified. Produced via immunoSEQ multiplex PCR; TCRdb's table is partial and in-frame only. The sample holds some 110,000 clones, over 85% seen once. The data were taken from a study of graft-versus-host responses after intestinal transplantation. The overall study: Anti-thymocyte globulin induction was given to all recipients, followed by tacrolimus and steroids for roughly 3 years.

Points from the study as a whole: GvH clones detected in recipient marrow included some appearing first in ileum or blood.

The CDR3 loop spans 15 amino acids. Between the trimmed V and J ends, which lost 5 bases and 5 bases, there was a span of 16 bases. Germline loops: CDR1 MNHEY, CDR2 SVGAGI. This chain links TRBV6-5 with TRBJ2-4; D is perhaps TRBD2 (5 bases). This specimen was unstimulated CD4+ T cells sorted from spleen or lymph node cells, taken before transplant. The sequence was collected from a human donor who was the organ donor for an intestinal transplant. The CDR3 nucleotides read TGTGCCAGCAGTCGGGGTGGGAAGTCAGAAAACATTCAGTACTTC. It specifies CASSRGGKSENIQYF.